A selection of T cell receptor beta chains follows, all from one sample in a study of blood T cells in healthy people across ages. TCRdb independently ran MiXCR on the 5' RACE reads; one entry per CDR3 protein. The repertoire holds about 800,000 distinct CDR3 sequences, with 58% as singletons. Sequencing used blood. The receptors come from a man aged 25-40 years in good health. CDR3s include the opening cysteine and the closing phenylalanine or tryptophan. Fields, in order: J gene, clone size, V gene, D gene, CDR3 protein, CDR3 DNA. D genes are given only for firm matches. Clone size is stated in some rows and not others, as once, few, many or a class when expanded.

j_call: TRBJ1-2; clone_size: .; v_call: TRBV7-9; d_call: .; cdr3_aa: CASSSAGFNYGYTF; cdr3_nt: TGTGCCAGCAGCTCCGCGGGCTTTAACTATGGCTACACCTTC
j_call: TRBJ2-7; clone_size: .; v_call: TRBV5-5; d_call: TRBD2; cdr3_aa: CASSLYGTSGTYEQYF; cdr3_nt: TGTGCCAGCAGCTTATACGGGACTAGCGGGACCTACGAGCAGTACTTC
j_call: TRBJ2-1; clone_size: .; v_call: TRBV7-2; d_call: .; cdr3_aa: CASSLEPDPYNEQFF; cdr3_nt: TGTGCCAGCAGCTTAGAGCCGGATCCATACAATGAGCAGTTCTTC
j_call: TRBJ1-2; clone_size: few; v_call: TRBV29-1; d_call: .; cdr3_aa: CSVLMDIGYGYTF; cdr3_nt: TGCAGCGTTCTAATGGACATCGGCTATGGCTACACCTTC
j_call: TRBJ2-7; clone_size: .; v_call: TRBV30; d_call: .; cdr3_aa: CAWSGTYEQYF; cdr3_nt: TGTGCCTGGAGTGGGACGTACGAGCAGTACTTC
j_call: TRBJ2-3; clone_size: few; v_call: TRBV20-1; d_call: TRBD2; cdr3_aa: CSAEDRLAGLTDTQYF; cdr3_nt: TGCAGTGCAGAAGACCGACTAGCGGGCCTCACAGATACGCAGTATTTT
j_call: TRBJ2-1; clone_size: .; v_call: TRBV11-2; d_call: TRBD1; cdr3_aa: CASRQQGYNEQFF; cdr3_nt: TGTGCCAGCAGGCAACAGGGGTACAATGAGCAGTTCTTC
j_call: TRBJ2-1; clone_size: .; v_call: TRBV20-1; d_call: .; cdr3_aa: CSARDGGSYNEQFF; cdr3_nt: TGCAGTGCTAGAGACGGGGGTTCCTACAATGAGCAGTTCTTC
j_call: TRBJ2-5; clone_size: few; v_call: TRBV24-1; d_call: .; cdr3_aa: CATSDPRGPQETQYF; cdr3_nt: TGTGCCACCAGTGACCCGAGGGGCCCCCAAGAGACCCAGTACTTC
j_call: TRBJ2-5; clone_size: .; v_call: TRBV10-1; d_call: .; cdr3_aa: CASSRSRSVEQYF; cdr3_nt: TGCGCCAGCAGTAGAAGTAGATCTGTTGAGCAGTACTTC
j_call: TRBJ1-1; clone_size: .; v_call: TRBV18; d_call: .; cdr3_aa: CASSPRQSMNTEAFF; cdr3_nt: TGTGCCAGCTCACCAAGACAGAGCATGAACACTGAAGCTTTCTTT
j_call: TRBJ2-5; clone_size: .; v_call: TRBV20-1; d_call: .; cdr3_aa: CSAHRDLETQYF; cdr3_nt: TGCAGTGCCCACAGGGACCTCGAGACCCAGTACTTC
j_call: TRBJ2-7; clone_size: few; v_call: TRBV20-1; d_call: .; cdr3_aa: CSAPIGGAGREQYF; cdr3_nt: TGCAGTGCTCCTATTGGGGGGGCTGGTAGAGAGCAGTACTTC
j_call: TRBJ2-3; clone_size: .; v_call: TRBV10-1; d_call: .; cdr3_aa: CASSDASSTDTQYF; cdr3_nt: TGCGCCAGCAGTGACGCCAGCTCTACAGATACGCAGTATTTT
j_call: TRBJ1-2; clone_size: .; v_call: TRBV6-5; d_call: .; cdr3_aa: CASSYSNRPGSGGYTF; cdr3_nt: TGTGCCAGCAGTTACTCGAACAGACCCGGGAGTGGAGGCTACACCTTC
j_call: TRBJ2-1; clone_size: once; v_call: TRBV20-1; d_call: TRBD2; cdr3_aa: CSAPDLSGSSYNEQFF; cdr3_nt: TGCAGTGCCCCGGATCTTAGCGGGAGCTCCTACAATGAGCAGTTCTTC